What follows is one T cell receptor (beta chain) and its context. Patients at the Seattle site were enrolled during active infection and followed longitudinally. Germline trimming cut 5 bases from V and 6 bases from J; bases unmatched to any gene: 9. Germline assignment: CDR1 LNHDA and CDR2 SQIVND (reference sequence). The CDR3 runs 15 residues. This specimen comes from a study of blood T cell repertoires in COVID-19. Study-wide background: Acute and convalescent COVID-19 samples came from the United States, Italy and Spain. PBMCs, B-cell-depleted T cells, or T cells provided the cDNA or gDNA that made up the material.

In the authors' methods: Researchers report that nucleated cell counts were estimated from reference gene primer amplification. TCRdb keeps only in-frame clones here, not all; method: immunoSEQ multiplex PCR. That table furnishes V, J and clone size, whereas the DNA furnished D and trimming. The sample comprises 90,000 to 100,000 clones, 89% of which are singletons, and around 2.9% rests with the top ten. This sequence was found in a man over 45 with COVID-19, enrolled during active disease. J is TRBJ2-4 and V is TRBV19; 8 nucleotides align to TRBD1. Sequenced: peripheral blood. The CDR3 here is CASSVQWDRRNIQYF. DNA for the CDR3: TGTGCCAGTAGTGTACAGTGGGACAGGAGAAACATTCAGTACTTC.